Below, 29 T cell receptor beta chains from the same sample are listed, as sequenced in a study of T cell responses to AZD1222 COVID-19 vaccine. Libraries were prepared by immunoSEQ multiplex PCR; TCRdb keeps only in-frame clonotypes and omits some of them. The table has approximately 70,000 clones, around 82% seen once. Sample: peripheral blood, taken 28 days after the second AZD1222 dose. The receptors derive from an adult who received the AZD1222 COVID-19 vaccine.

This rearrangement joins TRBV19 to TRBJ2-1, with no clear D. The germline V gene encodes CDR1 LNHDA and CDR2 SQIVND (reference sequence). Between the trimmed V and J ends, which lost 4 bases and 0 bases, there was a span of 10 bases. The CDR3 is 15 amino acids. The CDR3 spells CASSRQGNSYNEQFF. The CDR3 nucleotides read TGTGCCAGTAGTAGGCAAGGAAACTCCTACAATGAGCAGTTCTTC.

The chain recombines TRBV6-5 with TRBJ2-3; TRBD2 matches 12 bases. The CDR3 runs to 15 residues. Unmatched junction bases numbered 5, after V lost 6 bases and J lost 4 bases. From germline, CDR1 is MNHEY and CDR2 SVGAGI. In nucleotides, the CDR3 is TGTGCCAGCAGACCACTAGCGGGAGGATCAGATACGCAGTATTTT. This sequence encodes CASRPLAGGSDTQYF.

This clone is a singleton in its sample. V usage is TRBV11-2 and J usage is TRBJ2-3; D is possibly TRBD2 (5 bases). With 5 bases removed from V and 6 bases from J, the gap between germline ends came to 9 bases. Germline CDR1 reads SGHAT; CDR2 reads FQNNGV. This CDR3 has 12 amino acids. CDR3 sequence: CASSPTGDTQYF. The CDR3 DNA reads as TGTGCCAGCAGCCCCACGGGGGATACGCAGTATTTT.

The CDR3 DNA is TGTGCCTGCACTTTTCGCGCCGACTTAGCCAAAAACATTCAGTACTTC. The encoded protein is CACTFRADLAKNIQYF. The chain recombines TRBV30 with TRBJ2-4; no clear D gene. The CDR3 is 16 amino acids. The germline V gene has CDR1 GTSNPN and CDR2 SVGIG (reference sequence). V lost 6 bases and J 0 bases, leaving 18 bases between the germline ends.

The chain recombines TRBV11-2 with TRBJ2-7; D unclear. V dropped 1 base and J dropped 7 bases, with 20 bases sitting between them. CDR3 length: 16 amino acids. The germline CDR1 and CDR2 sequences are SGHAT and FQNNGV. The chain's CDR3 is CASSLAGSPLMREQYF. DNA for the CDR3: TGTGCCAGCAGCTTAGCTGGCAGTCCCCTGATGAGGGAGCAGTACTTC.

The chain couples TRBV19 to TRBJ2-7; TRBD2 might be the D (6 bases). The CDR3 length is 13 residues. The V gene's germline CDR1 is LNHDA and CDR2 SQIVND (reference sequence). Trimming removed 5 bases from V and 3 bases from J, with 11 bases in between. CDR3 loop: CASSQGRNYEQYF. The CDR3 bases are TGTGCCAGTAGTCAAGGGAGGAACTACGAGCAGTACTTC. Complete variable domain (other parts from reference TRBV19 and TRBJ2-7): DGGITQSPKYLFRKEGQNVTLSCEQNLNHDAMYWYRQDPGQGLRLIYYSQIVNDFQKGDIAEGYSVSREKKESFPLTVTSAQKNPTAFYLCASSQGRNYEQYFGPGTRLTVT.

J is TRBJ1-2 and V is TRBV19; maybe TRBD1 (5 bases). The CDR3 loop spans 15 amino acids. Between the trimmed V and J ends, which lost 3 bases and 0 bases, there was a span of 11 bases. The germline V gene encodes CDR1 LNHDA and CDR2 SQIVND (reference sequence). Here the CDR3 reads CASSIPGTSNYGYTF. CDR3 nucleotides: TGTGCCAGTAGTATCCCCGGGACGTCTAACTATGGCTACACCTTC.

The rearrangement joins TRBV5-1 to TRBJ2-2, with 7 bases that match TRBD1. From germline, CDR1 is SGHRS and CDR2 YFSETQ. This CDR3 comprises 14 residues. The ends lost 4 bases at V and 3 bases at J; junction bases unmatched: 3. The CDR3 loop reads CASSIGTDTGELFF. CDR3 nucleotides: TGCGCCAGCAGCATAGGGACAGACACCGGGGAGCTGTTTTTT.

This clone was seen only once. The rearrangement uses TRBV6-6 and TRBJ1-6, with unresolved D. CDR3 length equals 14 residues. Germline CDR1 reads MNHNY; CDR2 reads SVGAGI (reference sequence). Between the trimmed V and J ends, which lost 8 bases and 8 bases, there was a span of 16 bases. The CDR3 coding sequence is TGTGCCAGCGGGCCAGGACCCGTGGATTCACCCCTCCACTTT. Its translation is CASGPGPVDSPLHF.

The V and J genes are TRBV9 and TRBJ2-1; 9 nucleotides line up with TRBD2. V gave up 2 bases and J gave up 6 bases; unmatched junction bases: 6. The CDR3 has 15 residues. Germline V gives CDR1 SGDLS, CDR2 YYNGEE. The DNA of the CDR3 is TGTGCCAGCAGCGTTGGCGGGGGGGAAGGCAATGAGCAGTTCTTC. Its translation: CASSVGGGEGNEQFF.

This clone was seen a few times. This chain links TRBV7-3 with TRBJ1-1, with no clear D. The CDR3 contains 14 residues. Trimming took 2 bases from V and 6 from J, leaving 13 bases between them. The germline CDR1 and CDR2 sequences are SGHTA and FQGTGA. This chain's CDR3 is CASSLRRVGPEAFF. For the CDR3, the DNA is TGTGCCAGCAGCTTACGTCGGGTCGGACCTGAAGCTTTCTTT.

The CDR3 sequence is CASSIQGHGHEQYF. The CDR3 DNA is TGTGCCAGCAGTATCCAGGGTCATGGCCACGAGCAGTACTTC. This chain joins TRBV28 and TRBJ2-7, with a tentative D call TRBD1 (5 bases). V lost 5 bases and J 5 bases, leaving 16 bases between the germline ends. The germline gives CDR1 MDHEN, CDR2 SYDVKM. The CDR3 contains 14 residues.

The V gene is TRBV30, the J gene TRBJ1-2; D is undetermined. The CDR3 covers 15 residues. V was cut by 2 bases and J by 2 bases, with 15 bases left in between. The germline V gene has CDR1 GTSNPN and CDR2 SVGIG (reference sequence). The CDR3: CAWSRNPTENYGYTF. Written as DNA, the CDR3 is TGTGCCTGGAGTCGCAATCCAACAGAAAACTATGGCTACACCTTC.

CDR3 DNA sequence: TGTGCCAGCAGACCCCTAACCGAGCAGTTCTTC. Translated: CASRPLTEQFF. The chain carries TRBV12-3 or TRBV12-4 and TRBJ2-1; D not certain. The CDR3 is 11 residues long. V lost 6 bases to trimming and J lost 10 bases, with 10 bases between them.

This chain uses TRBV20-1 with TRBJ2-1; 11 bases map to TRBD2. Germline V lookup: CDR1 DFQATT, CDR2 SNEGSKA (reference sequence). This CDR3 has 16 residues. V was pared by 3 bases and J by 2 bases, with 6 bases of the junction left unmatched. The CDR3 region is CSASGVAGGPYNEQFF. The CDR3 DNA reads TGCAGTGCTAGTGGGGTAGCGGGAGGGCCCTACAATGAGCAGTTCTTC.

The CDR3 sequence is CASSSSYRTIVRGNEQFF. CDR3 nucleotide sequence: TGTGCCAGCAGTTCATCTTACCGTACCATCGTAAGAGGCAATGAGCAGTTCTTC. The chain joins TRBV28 to TRBJ2-1; unclear D gene. V lost 4 bases and J lost 6, with 25 bases in between. The CDR3 extends over 18 amino acids. Germline V gives CDR1 MDHEN, CDR2 SYDVKM.

CDR3 amino acids: CASSLGSGGHNEQFF. The CDR3, as DNA: TGCGCCAGCAGCTTGGGTAGCGGGGGACACAATGAGCAGTTCTTC. This chain joins TRBV5-1 and TRBJ2-1; the match to TRBD2 covers 9 bases. The V gene end was trimmed by 0 bases and the J gene end by 5 bases; junction bases not matched to a gene: 3. The CDR3 is made up of 15 amino acids. Germline CDR1 and CDR2: SGHRS and YFSETQ.

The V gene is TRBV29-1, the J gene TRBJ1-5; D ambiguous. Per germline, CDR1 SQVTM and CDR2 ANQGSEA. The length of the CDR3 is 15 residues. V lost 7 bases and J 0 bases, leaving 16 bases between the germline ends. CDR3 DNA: TGCAGCGCCCACGGGAGGGCAGATAGCAATCAGCCCCAGCATTTT. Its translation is CSAHGRADSNQPQHF. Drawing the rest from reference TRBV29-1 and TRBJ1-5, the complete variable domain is SAVISQKPSRDICQRGTSLTIQCQVDSQVTMMFWYRQQPGQSLTLIATANQGSEATYESGFVIDKFPISRPNLTFSTLTVSNMSPEDSSIYLCSAHGRADSNQPQHFGDGTRLSIL.

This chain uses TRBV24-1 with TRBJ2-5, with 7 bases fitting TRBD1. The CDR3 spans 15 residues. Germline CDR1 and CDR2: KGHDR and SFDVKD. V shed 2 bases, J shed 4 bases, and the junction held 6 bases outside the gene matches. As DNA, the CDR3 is TGTGCCACCAGTGATTCCCAGGGGGTAGCAGAGACCCAGTACTTC. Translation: CATSDSQGVAETQYF.

The DNA for the CDR3 is TGTGCCAGCAGCGTTCTCCCAGGAGGGTCAATCGGGGAGCTGTTTTTT. This codes for CASSVLPGGSIGELFF. The rearrangement joins TRBV9 to TRBJ2-2; D possibly corresponds to TRBD2 (6 bases). Trimming removed 2 bases at V and 7 bases at J, with 18 bases between. Germline CDR1 and CDR2: SGDLS and YYNGEE. The CDR3 spans 16 residues.

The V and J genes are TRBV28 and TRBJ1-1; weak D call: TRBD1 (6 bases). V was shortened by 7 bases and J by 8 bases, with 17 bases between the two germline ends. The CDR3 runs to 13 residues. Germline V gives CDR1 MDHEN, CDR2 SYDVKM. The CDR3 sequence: CASIHPTGPEAFF. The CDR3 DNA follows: TGTGCCAGCATTCATCCGACAGGACCCGAAGCTTTCTTT.

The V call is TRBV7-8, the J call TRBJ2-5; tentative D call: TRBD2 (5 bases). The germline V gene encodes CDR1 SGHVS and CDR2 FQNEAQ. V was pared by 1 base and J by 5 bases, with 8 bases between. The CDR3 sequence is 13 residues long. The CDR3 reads CASSLEEGETQYF. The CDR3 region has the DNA TGTGCCAGCAGCTTAGAAGAGGGTGAGACCCAGTACTTC. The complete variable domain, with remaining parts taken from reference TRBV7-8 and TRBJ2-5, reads GAGVSQSPRYKVAKRGQDVALRCDPISGHVSLFWYQQALGQGPEFLTYFQNEAQLDKSGLPSDRFFAERPEGSVSTLKIQRTQQEDSAVYLCASSLEEGETQYFGPGTRLLVL.

The CDR3: CASSLGTGGLSSYEQYF. For the CDR3, the DNA is TGTGCCAGCAGCTTAGGGACAGGGGGCCTAAGCTCCTACGAGCAGTACTTC. The chain uses TRBV7-8 and TRBJ2-7, with 11 bases aligning to TRBD1. Trimming removed 1 base from V and 0 bases from J; junction bases left unmatched: 5. The CDR3 sequence is 17 residues long. The germline CDR1 and CDR2 sequences are SGHVS and FQNEAQ.

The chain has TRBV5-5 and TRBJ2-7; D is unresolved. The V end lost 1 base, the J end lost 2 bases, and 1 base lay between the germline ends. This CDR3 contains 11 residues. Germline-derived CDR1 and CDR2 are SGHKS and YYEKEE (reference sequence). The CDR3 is CASSLPYEQYF. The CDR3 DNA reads TGTGCCAGCAGCTTGCCCTACGAGCAGTACTTC.

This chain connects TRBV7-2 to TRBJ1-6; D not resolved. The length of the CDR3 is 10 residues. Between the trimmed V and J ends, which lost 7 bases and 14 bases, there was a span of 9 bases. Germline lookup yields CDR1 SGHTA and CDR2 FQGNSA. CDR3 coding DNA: TGTGCCAGCAAAATTCCGGCCCTCCACTTT. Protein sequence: CASKIPALHF.

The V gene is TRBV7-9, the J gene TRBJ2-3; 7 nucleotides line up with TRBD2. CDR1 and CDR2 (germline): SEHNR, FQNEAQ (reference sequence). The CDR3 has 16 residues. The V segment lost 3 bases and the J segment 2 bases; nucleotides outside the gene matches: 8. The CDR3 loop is CASSFSGGDYTDTQYF. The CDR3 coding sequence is TGTGCCAGCAGCTTCTCCGGCGGGGACTACACAGATACGCAGTATTTT.

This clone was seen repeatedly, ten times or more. CDR3 bases: TGTGCCAGCAGCTTGGGGGGGCTGCGATATGGCTACACCTTC. It encodes CASSLGGLRYGYTF. The rearrangement joins TRBV5-8 to TRBJ1-2; possible D gene TRBD1, 6 bases. Germline loops: CDR1 SGHTS, CDR2 YDEGEE. The V end was cut by 0 bases, the J end by 5 bases, with 11 bases between. The CDR3 extends over 14 amino acids.

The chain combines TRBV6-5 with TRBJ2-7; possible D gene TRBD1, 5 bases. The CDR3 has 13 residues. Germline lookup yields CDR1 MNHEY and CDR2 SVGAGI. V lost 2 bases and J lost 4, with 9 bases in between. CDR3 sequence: CASSYEGAYEQYF. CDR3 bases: TGTGCCAGCAGTTACGAAGGGGCTTACGAGCAGTACTTC.

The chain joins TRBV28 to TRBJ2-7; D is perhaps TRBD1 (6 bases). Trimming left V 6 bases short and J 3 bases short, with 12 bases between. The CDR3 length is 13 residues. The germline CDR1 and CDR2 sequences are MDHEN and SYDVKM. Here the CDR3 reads CASSRTVLYEQYF. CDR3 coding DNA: TGTGCCAGCAGCCGGACAGTCCTCTACGAGCAGTACTTC.